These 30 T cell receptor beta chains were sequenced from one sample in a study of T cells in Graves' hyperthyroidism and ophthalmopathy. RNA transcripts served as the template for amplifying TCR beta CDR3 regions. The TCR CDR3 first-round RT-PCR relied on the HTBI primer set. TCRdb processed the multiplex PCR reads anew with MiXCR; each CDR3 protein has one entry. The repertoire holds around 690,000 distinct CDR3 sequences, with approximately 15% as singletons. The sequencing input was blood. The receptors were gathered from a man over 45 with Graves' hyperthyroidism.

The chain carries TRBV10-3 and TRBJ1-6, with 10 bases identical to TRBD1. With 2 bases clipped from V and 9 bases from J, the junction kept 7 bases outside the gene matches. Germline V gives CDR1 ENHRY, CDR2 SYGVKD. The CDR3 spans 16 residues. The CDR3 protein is CAISEGMTGGASPLHF. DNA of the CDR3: TGTGCCATCAGTGAGGGGATGACAGGGGGCGCTTCACCCCTCCACTTT.

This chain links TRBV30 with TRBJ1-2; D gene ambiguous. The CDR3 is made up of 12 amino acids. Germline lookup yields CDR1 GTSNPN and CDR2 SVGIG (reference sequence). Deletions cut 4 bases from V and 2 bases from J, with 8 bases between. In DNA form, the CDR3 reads TGTGCCTGGAACGGCGGAAACTATGGCTACACCTTC. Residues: CAWNGGNYGYTF.

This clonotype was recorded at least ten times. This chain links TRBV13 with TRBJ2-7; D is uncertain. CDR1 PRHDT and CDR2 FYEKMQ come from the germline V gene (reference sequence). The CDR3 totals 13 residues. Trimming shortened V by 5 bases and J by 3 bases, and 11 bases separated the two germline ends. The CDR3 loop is CASSIGPDYEQYF. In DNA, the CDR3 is TGTGCCAGCAGCATCGGGCCCGACTACGAGCAGTACTTC.

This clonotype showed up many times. CDR3 DNA sequence: TGCGCCAGCAGCCAAGGAGGGGACCTCCGGGTCACTGAAGCTTTCTTT. Translated, it gives CASSQGGDLRVTEAFF. The rearrangement uses TRBV4-1 and TRBJ1-1, with D tentatively TRBD1 (5 bases). With 1 base removed from V and 4 bases from J, the gap between germline ends came to 16 bases. Germline CDR1 reads MGHRA; CDR2 reads YSYEKL. The CDR3 sequence is 16 residues long.

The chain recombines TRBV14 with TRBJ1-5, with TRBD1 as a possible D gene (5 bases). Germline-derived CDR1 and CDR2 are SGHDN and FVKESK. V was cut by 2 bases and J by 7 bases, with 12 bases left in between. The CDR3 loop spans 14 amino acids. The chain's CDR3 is CASSQLGEGQPQHF. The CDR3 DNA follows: TGTGCCAGCAGCCAATTAGGGGAGGGACAGCCCCAGCATTTT.

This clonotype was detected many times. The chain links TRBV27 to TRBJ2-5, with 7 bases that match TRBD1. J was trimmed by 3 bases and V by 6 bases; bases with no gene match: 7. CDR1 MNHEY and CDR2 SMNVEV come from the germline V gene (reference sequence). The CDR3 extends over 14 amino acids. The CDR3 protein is CASSKLQGEETQYF. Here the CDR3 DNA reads TGTGCCAGCAGCAAGCTGCAGGGGGAAGAGACCCAGTACTTC.

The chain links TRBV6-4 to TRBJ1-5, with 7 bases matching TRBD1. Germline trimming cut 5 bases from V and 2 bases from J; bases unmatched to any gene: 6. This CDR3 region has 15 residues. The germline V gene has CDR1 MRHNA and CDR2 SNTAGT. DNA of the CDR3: TGTGCCAGCAGTACCTCAGGGGGGGGCAATCAGCCCCAGCATTTT. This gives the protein CASSTSGGGNQPQHF.

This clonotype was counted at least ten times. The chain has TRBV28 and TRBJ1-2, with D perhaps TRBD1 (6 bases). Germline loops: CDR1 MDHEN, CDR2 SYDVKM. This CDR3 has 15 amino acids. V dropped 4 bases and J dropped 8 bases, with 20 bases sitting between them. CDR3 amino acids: CASSSTGLRVGGYTF. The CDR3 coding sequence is TGTGCCAGCAGTTCAACAGGGTTAAGAGTTGGAGGCTACACCTTC.

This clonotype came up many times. CDR3 sequence: CASSLEVNTQYF. The CDR3, as DNA: TGTGCCAGCAGCTTAGAAGTAAATACGCAGTATTTT. This chain connects TRBV11-1 to TRBJ2-3; unclear D gene. This CDR3 spans 12 amino acids. V lost 1 base, J lost 7 bases, and 6 bases lay in between. CDR1 SGHAT and CDR2 FQDESV come from the germline V gene (reference sequence).

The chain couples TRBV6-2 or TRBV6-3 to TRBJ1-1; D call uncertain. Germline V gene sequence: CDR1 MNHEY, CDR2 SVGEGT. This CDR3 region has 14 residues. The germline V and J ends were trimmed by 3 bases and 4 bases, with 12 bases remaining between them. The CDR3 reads CASSYYGESTEAFF. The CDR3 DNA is TGTGCCAGCAGTTATTATGGGGAGAGCACTGAAGCTTTCTTT.

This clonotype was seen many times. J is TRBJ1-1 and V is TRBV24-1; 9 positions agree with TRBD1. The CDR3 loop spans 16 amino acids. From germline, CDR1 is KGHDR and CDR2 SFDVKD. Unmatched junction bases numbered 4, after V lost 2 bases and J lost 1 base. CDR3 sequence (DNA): TGTGCCACCAGTGATTCTGGACAGGGGAAGAACACTGAAGCTTTCTTT. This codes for CATSDSGQGKNTEAFF.

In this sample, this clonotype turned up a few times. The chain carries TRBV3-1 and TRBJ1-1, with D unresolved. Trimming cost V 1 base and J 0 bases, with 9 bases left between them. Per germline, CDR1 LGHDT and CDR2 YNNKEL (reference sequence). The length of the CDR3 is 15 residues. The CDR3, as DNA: TGTGCCAGCAGCCAAGGTCCCGAATTGAACACTGAAGCTTTCTTT. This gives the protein CASSQGPELNTEAFF.

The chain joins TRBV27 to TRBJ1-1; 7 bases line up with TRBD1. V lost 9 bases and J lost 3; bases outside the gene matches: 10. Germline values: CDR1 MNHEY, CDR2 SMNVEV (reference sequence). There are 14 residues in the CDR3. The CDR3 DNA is TGTGCCAGTCGAATGAGGGGGCGGTACACTGAAGCTTTCTTT. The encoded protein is CASRMRGRYTEAFF.

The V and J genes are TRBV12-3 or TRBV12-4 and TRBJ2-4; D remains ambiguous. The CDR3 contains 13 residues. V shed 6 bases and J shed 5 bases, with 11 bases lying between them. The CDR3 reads CASRSGLENIQYF. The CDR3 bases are TGTGCCAGCAGGTCCGGCTTAGAAAACATTCAGTACTTC.

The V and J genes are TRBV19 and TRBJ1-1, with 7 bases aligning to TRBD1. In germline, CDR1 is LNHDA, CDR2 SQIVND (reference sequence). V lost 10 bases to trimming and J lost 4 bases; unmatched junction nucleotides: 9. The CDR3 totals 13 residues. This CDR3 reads CATRTGLSTEAFF. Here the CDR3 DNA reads TGTGCCACCAGGACAGGACTGAGCACTGAAGCTTTCTTT.

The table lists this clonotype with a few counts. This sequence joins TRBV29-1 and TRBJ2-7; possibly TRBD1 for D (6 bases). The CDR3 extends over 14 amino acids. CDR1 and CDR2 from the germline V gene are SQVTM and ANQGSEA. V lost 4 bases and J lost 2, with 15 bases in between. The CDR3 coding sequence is TGCAGCGTTGGCGTGATGGGGGCTCCCTACGAGCAGTACTTC. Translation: CSVGVMGAPYEQYF.

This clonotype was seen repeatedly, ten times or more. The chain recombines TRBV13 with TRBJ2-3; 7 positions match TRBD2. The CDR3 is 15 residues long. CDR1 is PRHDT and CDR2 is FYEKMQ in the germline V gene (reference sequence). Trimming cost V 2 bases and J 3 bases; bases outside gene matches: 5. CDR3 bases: TGTGCCAGCAGCTTAAAATGGGGGGGTACAGATACGCAGTATTTT. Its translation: CASSLKWGGTDTQYF.

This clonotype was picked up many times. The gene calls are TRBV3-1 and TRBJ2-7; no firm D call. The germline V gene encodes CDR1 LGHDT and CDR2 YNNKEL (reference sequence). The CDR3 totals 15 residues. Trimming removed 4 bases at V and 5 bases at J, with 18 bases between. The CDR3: CASSPTRTLVNEQYF. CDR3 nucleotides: TGTGCCAGCAGCCCAACACGGACCCTCGTCAACGAGCAGTACTTC.

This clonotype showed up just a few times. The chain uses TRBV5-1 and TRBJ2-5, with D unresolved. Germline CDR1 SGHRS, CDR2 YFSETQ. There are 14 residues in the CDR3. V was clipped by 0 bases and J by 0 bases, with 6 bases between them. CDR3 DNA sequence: TGCGCCAGCAGCTTGGGAGACTACCAAGAGACCCAGTACTTC. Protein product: CASSLGDYQETQYF.

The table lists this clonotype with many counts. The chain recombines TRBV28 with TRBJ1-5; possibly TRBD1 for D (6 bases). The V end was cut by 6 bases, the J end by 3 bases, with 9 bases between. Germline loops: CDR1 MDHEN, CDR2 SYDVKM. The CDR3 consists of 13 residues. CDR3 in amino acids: CASRRDTNQPQHF. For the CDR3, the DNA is TGTGCCAGCAGGCGGGACACCAATCAGCCCCAGCATTTT.

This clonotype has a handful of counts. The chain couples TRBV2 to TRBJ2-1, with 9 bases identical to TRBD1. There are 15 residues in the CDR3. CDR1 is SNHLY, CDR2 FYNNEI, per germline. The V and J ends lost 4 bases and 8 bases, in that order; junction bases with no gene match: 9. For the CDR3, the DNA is TGTGCCAGCAGTGGGGGGACAGGGAACAGGCATGAGCAGTTCTTC. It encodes CASSGGTGNRHEQFF.

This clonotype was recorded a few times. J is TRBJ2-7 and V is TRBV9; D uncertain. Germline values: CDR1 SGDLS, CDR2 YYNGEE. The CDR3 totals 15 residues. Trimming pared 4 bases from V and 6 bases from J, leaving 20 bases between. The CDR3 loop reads CASSLTSTGPPEQYF. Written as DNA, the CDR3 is TGTGCCAGCAGCCTCACCTCTACCGGGCCCCCCGAGCAGTACTTC.

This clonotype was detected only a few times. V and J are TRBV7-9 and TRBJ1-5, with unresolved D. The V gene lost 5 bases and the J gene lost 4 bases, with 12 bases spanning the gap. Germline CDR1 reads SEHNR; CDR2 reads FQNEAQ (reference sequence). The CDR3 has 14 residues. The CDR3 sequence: CASSGGGKNQPQHF. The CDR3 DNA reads TGTGCCAGCAGCGGCGGTGGGAAGAATCAGCCCCAGCATTTT. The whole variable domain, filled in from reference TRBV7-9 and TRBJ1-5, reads DTGVSQNPRHKITKRGQNVTFRCDPISEHNRLYWYRQTLGQGPEFLTYFQNEAQLEKSRLLSDRFSAERPKGSFSTLEIQRTEQGDSAMYLCASSGGGKNQPQHFGDGTRLSIL.

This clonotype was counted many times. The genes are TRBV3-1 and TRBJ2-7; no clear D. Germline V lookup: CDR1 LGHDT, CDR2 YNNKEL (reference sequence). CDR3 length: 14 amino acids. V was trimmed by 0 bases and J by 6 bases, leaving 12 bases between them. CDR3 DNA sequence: TGTGCCAGCAGCCAAGACGCCGTCGGCCGCGAGCAGTACTTC. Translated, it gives CASSQDAVGREQYF.

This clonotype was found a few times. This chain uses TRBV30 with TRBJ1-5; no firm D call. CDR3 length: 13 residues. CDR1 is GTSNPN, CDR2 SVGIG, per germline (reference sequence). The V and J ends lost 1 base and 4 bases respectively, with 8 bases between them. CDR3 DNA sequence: TGTGCCTGGAGTGGAGACACTAATCAGCCCCAGCATTTT. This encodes CAWSGDTNQPQHF.

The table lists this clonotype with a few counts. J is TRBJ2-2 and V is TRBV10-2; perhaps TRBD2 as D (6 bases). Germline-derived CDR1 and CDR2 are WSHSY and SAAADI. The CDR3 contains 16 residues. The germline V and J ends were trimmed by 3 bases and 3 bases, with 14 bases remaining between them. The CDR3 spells CASSDGGRIHTGELFF. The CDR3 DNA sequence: TGCGCCAGCAGTGATGGGGGGAGAATCCACACCGGGGAGCTGTTTTTT.

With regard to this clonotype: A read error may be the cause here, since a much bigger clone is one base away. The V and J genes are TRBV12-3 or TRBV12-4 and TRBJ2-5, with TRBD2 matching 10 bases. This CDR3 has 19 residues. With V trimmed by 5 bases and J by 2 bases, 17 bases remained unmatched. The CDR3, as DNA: TGTGCCAGCAGTAATATTGGGACTAGCGCAATCCGGGGACAAGAGACCCAGTACTTC. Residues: CASSNIGTSAIRGQETQYF.

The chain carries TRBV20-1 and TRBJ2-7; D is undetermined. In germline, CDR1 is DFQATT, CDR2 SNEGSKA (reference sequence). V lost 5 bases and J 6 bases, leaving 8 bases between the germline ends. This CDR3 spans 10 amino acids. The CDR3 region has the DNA TGCAGTGCTGGAGTAGCCGAGCAGTACTTC. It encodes CSAGVAEQYF.

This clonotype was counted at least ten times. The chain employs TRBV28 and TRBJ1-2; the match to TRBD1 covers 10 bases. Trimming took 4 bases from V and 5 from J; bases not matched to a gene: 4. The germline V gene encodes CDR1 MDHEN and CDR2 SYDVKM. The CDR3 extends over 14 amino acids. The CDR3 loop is CASSSSDRGYGYTF. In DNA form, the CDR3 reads TGTGCCAGCAGTTCCTCGGACAGGGGGTATGGCTACACCTTC.

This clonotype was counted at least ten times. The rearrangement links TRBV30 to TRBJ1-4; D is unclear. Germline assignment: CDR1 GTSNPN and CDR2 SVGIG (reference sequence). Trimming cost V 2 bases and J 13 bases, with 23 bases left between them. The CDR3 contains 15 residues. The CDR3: CAWSPQTPSLAGLFF. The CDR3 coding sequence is TGTGCCTGGAGTCCGCAGACACCTTCTCTGGCGGGACTGTTTTTT.